This T cell receptor (beta chain) is from a study of CD8+CD57+ T cells in acquired aplastic anemia. About the study: DNA per sorted CD4+ or CD8+ sample ranged roughly 0.18 to 30 ug, averaging roughly 3.5 ug.

Trimming shortened V by 7 bases and J by 0 bases, and 12 bases separated the two germline ends. This CDR3 has 14 amino acids. In germline, CDR1 is ENHRY, CDR2 SYGVKD. The table lists this clonotype with many counts. Its antigen is unknown. Genomic DNA, the template, was used for profiling of the TCR beta VDJ and CDR3. Via MiXCR, TCRdb re-called the reads, giving one row per CDR3 protein. The sample consists of 150,000 or so distinct CDR3 sequences, approximately 52% of them appearing once. Study conclusions and caveats: CD8+ Simpson's diversity in patients was not significantly different from that in controls. There were over 25 CD8+ CDR3 sequences that occurred in both patients and controls.

CD8+CD57+ cell expansion had been shown by flow cytometry in patients chosen for sequencing. No therapy was given to patients before blood sampling. Sequencing input: sorted CD4+, CD8+, or CD8+CD57+ T cells (not recorded which) from PBMCs. This sequence originates from a human donor with aplastic anemia. This chain links TRBV10-3 with TRBJ1-1; D might be TRBD1 (5 bases). CDR3 residues: CAITPSGLNTEAFF. The CDR3 DNA reads TGTGCCATCACTCCTTCAGGGCTGAACACTGAAGCTTTCTTT.